This entry lists 10 T cell receptor beta chains sequenced from one sample in a study of shared clonotypes between healthy human individuals. Clones were read by immunoSEQ multiplex PCR, and TCRdb kept only the in-frame ones, dropping some. Among roughly 2,500,000 clones, roughly 93% were seen once, and the ten largest hold more than 0.35%. Material: naive CD4+ T cells from PBMCs. The subset denotes: CD45RA+ positively selected. These receptor sequences come from a man younger than 35 in good health. Some clones in this sample may be carry-over from other donors' samples.

This chain joins TRBV5-1 and TRBJ1-4; D gene uncertain. V was pared by 7 bases and J by 8 bases, with 15 bases between. The V gene's germline CDR1 is SGHRS and CDR2 YFSETQ. CDR3 length: 13 residues. The DNA for the CDR3 is TGCGCCAGCTCAGCAGAGTTGGGAGAAAAACTGTTTTTT. Residues: CASSAELGEKLFF.

The chain combines TRBV7-2 with TRBJ2-5, with unresolved D. The CDR3 extends over 14 amino acids. Per germline, CDR1 SGHTA and CDR2 FQGNSA. Trimming pared 6 bases from V and 1 base from J, leaving 12 bases between. The CDR3 coding sequence is TGTGCCAGCAGACTGGCCAGGAGCCAAGAGACCCAGTACTTC. Residues: CASRLARSQETQYF. Variable domain in full (rest from reference TRBV7-2 and TRBJ2-5): GAGVSQSPSNKVTEKGKDVELRCDPISGHTALYWYRQSLGQGLEFLIYFQGNSAPDKSGLPSDRFSAERTGGSVSTLTIQRTQQEDSAVYLCASRLARSQETQYFGPGTRLLVL.

The chain carries TRBV2 and TRBJ2-1; 8 bases match TRBD1. With 5 bases clipped from V and 6 bases from J, the junction kept 12 bases outside the gene matches. Germline V gene sequence: CDR1 SNHLY, CDR2 FYNNEI. The CDR3 contains 16 residues. The CDR3 reads CASSPRSTGGFNEQFF. The CDR3 region has the DNA TGTGCCAGCAGTCCCCGGTCTACAGGGGGATTCAATGAGCAGTTCTTC.

In this sample, this clone turned up once. The V call is TRBV7-5, the J call TRBJ2-5. TRBV7-5 is annotated as a pseudogene. This CDR3 is built from 17 residues. CDR3 sequence: CVRNPGRGNSGQETQYF. The CDR3 region has the DNA TGTGTCAGAAACCCCGGTCGGGGCAATTCGGGCCAAGAGACCCAGTACTTC.

The rearrangement joins TRBV7-2 to TRBJ1-2, with D maybe TRBD1 (5 bases). The germline gives CDR1 SGHTA, CDR2 FQGNSA. The CDR3 loop spans 14 amino acids. Trimming cost V 7 bases and J 1 base, with 13 bases left between them. Written as DNA, the CDR3 is TGTGCCAGCACCCAAAAAGGGGTTAACTATGGCTACACCTTC. It yields the protein CASTQKGVNYGYTF.

V is TRBV5-4 and J is TRBJ1-3; D possibly corresponds to TRBD1 (6 bases). Germline V lookup: CDR1 SGHNT, CDR2 YYREEE (reference sequence). Deletions cut 9 bases from V and 3 bases from J, with 16 bases between. The CDR3 contains 14 residues. The CDR3 spells CATHKLTGGNTIYF. In DNA form, the CDR3 reads TGTGCCACCCACAAGCTGACAGGTGGAAACACCATATATTTT.

Regarding this clone: Distinct nucleotide sequences in the sample also encode this CDR3. For the CDR3, the DNA is TGTGCCAGCAGTTCTCCGACAGGGGGGGGTCAGCCCCAGCATTTT. The encoded protein is CASSSPTGGGQPQHF. This sequence joins TRBV28 and TRBJ1-5, with 9 nucleotides matching TRBD1. CDR1 and CDR2 (germline): MDHEN, SYDVKM. Trimming took 4 bases from V and 6 from J; bases not matched to a gene: 7. This CDR3 is built from 15 residues.

Regarding this clone: Other nucleotide sequences from this sample produce the same CDR3. This chain joins TRBV6-1 and TRBJ2-3; D remains ambiguous. The CDR3 covers 12 residues. V lost 3 bases and J 6 bases, leaving 7 bases between the germline ends. The germline CDR1 and CDR2 sequences are MNHNS and SASEGT. The chain's CDR3 is CASSERRDTQYF. The CDR3 nucleotides read TGTGCCAGCAGTGAGCGAAGGGATACGCAGTATTTT.

This rearrangement joins TRBV5-1 to TRBJ2-5; possibly TRBD2 for D (5 bases). The germline V gene has CDR1 SGHRS and CDR2 YFSETQ. CDR3 length: 13 amino acids. The ends were cut back, 6 bases at V and 5 bases at J, with 14 bases in the middle. The CDR3 reads CASKWQTIETQYF. CDR3 nucleotides: TGCGCCAGCAAGTGGCAGACTATCGAGACCCAGTACTTC.

The rearrangement links TRBV29-1 to TRBJ1-1; 11 positions match TRBD1. J gave up 10 bases and V 2 bases, and 6 bases lay outside the gene matches. This CDR3 has 13 amino acids. Germline V CDR1 and CDR2: SQVTM, ANQGSEA. CDR3 in amino acids: CSVERRTGGSAFF. CDR3 in DNA: TGCAGCGTTGAAAGGCGGACAGGGGGCTCAGCTTTCTTT.